The 2 T cell receptor beta chains reported below all come from one sample, sequenced in a study of T cells in Graves' hyperthyroidism and ophthalmopathy. Template material for amplifying TCR beta CDR3 regions consisted of RNA transcripts. The HTBI set primed first-round TCR CDR3 RT-PCR. From the multiplex PCR reads, TCRdb called clonotypes with MiXCR, one entry per CDR3 protein. Here the sample spans about 180,000 distinct CDR3 sequences, over 15% being singletons. Source material: blood. These TCRs come from a woman between 50 and 59 years old with Graves' hyperthyroidism.

This clonotype was seen repeatedly, ten times or more. The chain is built from TRBV11-2 and TRBJ1-5, with a possible D match to TRBD1 (6 bases). This CDR3 has 13 residues. The V gene lost 6 bases and the J gene lost 5 bases, with 11 bases spanning the gap. Germline-derived CDR1 and CDR2 are SGHAT and FQNNGV. The CDR3, as DNA: TGTGCCAGCAGTTCCAGACAGGATCAGCCCCAGCATTTT. Its protein is CASSSRQDQPQHF.

Ten or more counts support this clonotype. The CDR3 DNA sequence: TGCGCCAGCAGCTTCGACAGAGCCTCCTATGGCTACACCTTC. This codes for CASSFDRASYGYTF. This rearrangement joins TRBV5-1 to TRBJ1-2; D may be TRBD1 (5 bases). The V end was cut by 2 bases, the J end by 4 bases, with 12 bases between. CDR3 length: 14 amino acids. Germline assignment: CDR1 SGHRS and CDR2 YFSETQ. The full variable domain, completed using reference TRBV5-1 and TRBJ1-2, is KAGVTQTPRYLIKTRGQQVTLSCSPISGHRSVSWYQQTPGQGLQFLFEYFSETQRNKGNFPGRFSGRQFSNSRSEMNVSTLELGDSALYLCASSFDRASYGYTFGSGTRLTVV.